The TCR beta chain described here comes from a study of blood T cell repertoires in COVID-19. Turning to the study itself: Specimens from acute and convalescent COVID-19 originated in the United States, Italy and Spain. In each case, the material was cDNA or gDNA derived from T cells, B-cell-depleted T cells, or PBMCs.

The assay was immunoSEQ multiplex PCR, and TCRdb's table has in-frame clones only and misses some. The table shows 200,000 to 250,000 clones, with about 82% occurring only once. Seattle patients were enrolled during active infection and followed longitudinally. Per germline, CDR1 MNHEY and CDR2 SVGAGI. With 5 bases clipped from V and 6 bases from J, the junction kept 10 bases outside the gene matches. The CDR3 runs 14 residues. This receptor was identified in a woman in her seventies with COVID-19, enrolled during active disease. Sequencing input: peripheral blood. The chain links TRBV6-5 to TRBJ2-7, with 7 nucleotides matching TRBD2. The CDR3 sequence is CASSRPGRTGEQYF. DNA of the CDR3: TGTGCCAGCAGTCGCCCCGGGAGGACGGGCGAGCAGTACTTC.